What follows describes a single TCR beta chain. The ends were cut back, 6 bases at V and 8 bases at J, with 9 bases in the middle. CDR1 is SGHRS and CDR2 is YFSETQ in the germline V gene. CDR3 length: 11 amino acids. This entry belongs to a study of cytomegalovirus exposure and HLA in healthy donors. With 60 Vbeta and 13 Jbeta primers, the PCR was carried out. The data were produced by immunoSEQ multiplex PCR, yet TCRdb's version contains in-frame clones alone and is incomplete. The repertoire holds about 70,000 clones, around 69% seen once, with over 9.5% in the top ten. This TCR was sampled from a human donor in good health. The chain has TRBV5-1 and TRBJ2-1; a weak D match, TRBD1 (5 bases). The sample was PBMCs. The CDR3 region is CASIQGHEQFF. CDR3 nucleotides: TGCGCCAGCATCCAGGGCCATGAGCAGTTCTTC.